These T cell receptor beta chains were read from a single sample in a study of CD8 T cells in ankylosing spondylitis. MiXCR was run by TCRdb on the 5' RACE reads, yielding one entry per CDR3 protein. The sample has approximately 200,000 distinct CDR3 sequences, 9.5% to 15% seen once; the top ten hold about 17%. Input material: blood, either unsorted or a sorted T cell fraction (not recorded which). The receptors stem from a male donor with ankylosing spondylitis or in good health (not recorded which). Each CDR3 is given with its conserved first and last residue. The D gene is left open where the match is weak. A row's size may be missing; if present it is once, few, many or a size class.

J gene	clone size	D gene	V gene	CDR3 protein	CDR3 DNA
TRBJ2-2	many	-	TRBV7-9	CAAPDTANTGELFF	TGTGCCGCCCCCGACACCGCGAACACCGGGGAGCTGTTTTTT
TRBJ1-2	few	TRBD1	TRBV5-6	CASSFLGTANYGYTF	TGTGCCAGCAGCTTCCTCGGGACAGCTAACTATGGCTACACCTTC
TRBJ1-1	many	-	TRBV29-1	CSVAGSYYTEAFF	TGCAGCGTTGCGGGCAGCTATTACACTGAAGCTTTCTTT
TRBJ1-1	-	-	TRBV2	CASSGGTAEAFF	TGTGCCAGCAGTGGTGGGACGGCTGAAGCTTTCTTT
TRBJ1-2	-	-	TRBV5-6	CASSFGILTGNYGYTF	TGTGCCAGCAGCTTTGGTATCCTCACGGGAAACTATGGCTACACCTTC
TRBJ2-7	-	TRBD1	TRBV5-1	CASSLGTGPSHEQYF	TGCGCCAGCAGCTTGGGGACAGGGCCCAGTCACGAGCAGTACTTC
TRBJ2-5	few	TRBD1	TRBV2	CASSQETGVETQYF	TGTGCCAGCAGTCAAGAGACAGGGGTGGAGACCCAGTACTTC
TRBJ2-7	many	-	TRBV15	CATQSGGSNYEQYF	TGTGCCACCCAGTCAGGAGGGTCGAACTACGAGCAGTACTTC
TRBJ2-5	few	-	TRBV12-3/TRBV12-4	CASSLHRDQTQYF	TGTGCCAGCAGTTTACACAGGGACCAAACCCAGTACTTC
TRBJ2-2	-	TRBD1	TRBV24-1	CATSDQPGTGGIGELFF	TGTGCCACCAGTGACCAACCCGGGACAGGGGGCATCGGGGAGCTGTTTTTT
TRBJ2-7	-	-	TRBV2	CASSEGTPASYEQYF	TGTGCCAGCAGTGAAGGGACACCTGCCTCCTACGAGCAGTACTTC
TRBJ2-7	-	-	TRBV5-8	CASSQPYEQYF	TGTGCCAGCAGTCAACCGTACGAGCAGTACTTC
TRBJ2-7	-	-	TRBV4-1	CASSQVGGPSYEQYF	TGCGCCAGCAGCCAAGTAGGGGGGCCCTCCTACGAGCAGTACTTC
TRBJ2-7	few	-	TRBV3-1	CASSQDFKGSAYEQYF	TGTGCCAGCAGCCAAGATTTCAAAGGGAGCGCCTACGAGCAGTACTTC
TRBJ2-6	many	-	TRBV27	CASSFNPSGANVLTF	TGTGCCAGCAGTTTTAATCCCTCTGGGGCCAACGTCCTGACTTTC
TRBJ2-1	few	-	TRBV2	CASSEYGGRIMDF	TGTGCCAGCAGTGAATATGGGGGGCGTATAATGGACTTC
TRBJ2-1	few	-	TRBV4-1	CASSQDWTAGNNEQFF	TGCGCCAGCAGCCAAGATTGGACAGCGGGAAACAATGAGCAGTTCTTC
TRBJ2-3	-	TRBD1	TRBV11-2	CASSLVGQGHEKTSTDTQYF	TGTGCCAGCAGCTTAGTTGGACAGGGACACGAGAAAACTAGCACAGATACGCAGTATTTT
TRBJ1-2	few	-	TRBV5-1	CASSLAAADPNYGYTF	TGCGCCAGCAGCTTGGCCGCGGCGGACCCTAACTATGGCTACACCTTC
TRBJ2-3	few	TRBD2	TRBV9	CASSVGGGATDTQYF	TGTGCCAGCAGCGTAGGCGGGGGGGCCACAGATACGCAGTATTTT
TRBJ2-7	-	-	TRBV4-1	CASSHGRDSSYEQYF	TGCGCCAGCAGCCACGGGAGAGACAGCTCCTACGAGCAGTACTTC
TRBJ2-2	few	-	TRBV5-6	CASSPRSGWNTGELFF	TGTGCCAGCAGCCCCCGAAGCGGGTGGAACACCGGGGAGCTGTTTTTT
TRBJ1-2	many	-	TRBV3-1	CASSPRGNAYGYTF	TGTGCCAGCAGCCCCCGCGGGAATGCCTATGGCTACACCTTC
TRBJ1-5	-	TRBD1	TRBV11-2	CASSLGRGQGRNQPQHF	TGTGCCAGCAGCTTAGGTAGGGGACAGGGTCGCAATCAGCCCCAGCATTTT
TRBJ1-2	many	TRBD1	TRBV12-3/TRBV12-4	CASSTTGDYGYTF	TGTGCCAGCAGCACCACAGGGGACTATGGCTACACCTTC
TRBJ2-5	many	TRBD2	TRBV4-1	CASSQDGSGNPETQYF	TGCGCCAGCAGCCAAGACGGTAGCGGGAACCCGGAGACCCAGTACTTC
TRBJ2-2	many	-	TRBV5-1	CASSSFTGELFF	TGCGCCAGCAGCTCCTTTACCGGGGAGCTGTTTTTT
TRBJ2-2	once	-	TRBV5-4	CASSPRGANTGELFF	TGTGCCAGCAGCCCCCGGGGAGCGAACACCGGGGAGCTGTTTTTT
TRBJ2-7	many	-	TRBV21-1	CASSYEQYF	TGTGCCAGCTCCTACGAGCAGTACTTC
TRBJ2-4	few	-	TRBV4-1	CASKSGPGAKNIQYF	TGCGCCAGCAAGAGCGGACCGGGGGCCAAAAACATTCAGTACTTC
TRBJ2-7	many	-	TRBV21-1	CASSKADRAYEQYF	TGTGCCAGCAGCAAAGCCGACAGGGCCTACGAGCAGTACTTC
TRBJ1-1	-	-	TRBV30	CASMGTEAFF	TGTGCTTCGATGGGTACTGAAGCTTTCTTT
TRBJ2-5	many	TRBD1	TRBV4-1	CASSHQDRGSETQYF	TGCGCCAGCAGCCACCAGGACAGGGGGTCAGAGACCCAGTACTTC
TRBJ2-6	few	-	TRBV15	CATSRDSTSGANVLTF	TGTGCCACCAGCAGAGATTCTACCTCTGGGGCCAACGTCCTGACTTTC
TRBJ1-1	-	-	TRBV27	CASSFGIGDTEAFF	TGTGCCAGCAGTTTCGGTATCGGGGACACTGAAGCTTTCTTT
TRBJ2-7	few	-	TRBV7-6	CASSIGDSYEQYF	TGTGCCAGCAGTATCGGGGACTCCTACGAGCAGTACTTC
TRBJ1-6	few	-	TRBV5-6	CASSLQGQGLFYSPLHF	TGTGCCAGCAGCTTGCAGGGGCAGGGGCTATTTTATTCACCCCTCCACTTT
TRBJ2-1	few	-	TRBV7-9	CASSHPLLRDEQFF	TGTGCCAGCAGCCACCCACTTTTACGGGATGAGCAGTTCTTC
TRBJ2-4	-	TRBD2	TRBV12-3/TRBV12-4	CASSQRGLAGDTGAKNIQYF	TGTGCCAGCAGTCAAAGGGGACTAGCGGGAGACACGGGGGCCAAAAACATTCAGTACTTC
TRBJ1-6	many	TRBD1	TRBV29-1	CSVGQGGNSPLHF	TGCAGCGTTGGACAGGGAGGGAATTCACCCCTCCACTTT
TRBJ2-2	few	TRBD1	TRBV12-5	CASGQIPLFGTDFGGPGELFF	TGTGCTAGTGGCCAGATACCCCTCTTTGGGACAGACTTTGGAGGCCCCGGGGAGCTGTTTTTT
TRBJ1-5	-	-	TRBV19	CASSIGQSNQPQHF	TGTGCCAGTAGTATTGGACAGAGCAATCAGCCCCAGCATTTT
TRBJ2-1	-	TRBD1	TRBV12-3/TRBV12-4	CASSLTGVIVF	TGTGCCAGCAGTTTAACAGGGGTAATAGTCTTC
TRBJ2-1	-	-	TRBV7-9	CASRQSYNEQFF	TGTGCCAGCAGACAATCCTACAATGAGCAGTTCTTC
TRBJ1-1	many	-	TRBV12-3/TRBV12-4	CASSGHLNTEAFF	TGTGCCAGCAGTGGACACTTGAACACTGAAGCTTTCTTT
TRBJ2-3	few	TRBD2	TRBV7-6	CASSPRLAVGGDTQYF	TGTGCCAGCAGCCCCCGACTAGCGGTGGGGGGGGATACGCAGTATTTT
TRBJ2-1	few	-	TRBV29-1	CSAYWTGNEQFF	TGCAGCGCCTATTGGACTGGGAATGAGCAGTTCTTC
TRBJ1-3	-	-	TRBV10-3	CAISEEGVPGNTIYF	TGTGCCATCAGTGAGGAAGGGGTTCCGGGAAACACCATATATTTT
TRBJ2-3	-	-	TRBV5-1	CASKLSGGTDTQYF	TGCGCCAGCAAACTTTCCGGGGGCACAGATACGCAGTATTTT
TRBJ2-1	-	-	TRBV6-5	CASSYSSVGGPLRDNEQFF	TGTGCCAGCAGTTACTCGAGTGTGGGAGGACCCCTTCGAGACAATGAGCAGTTCTTC
TRBJ2-7	few	-	TRBV29-1	CSVETSSPYEQYF	TGCAGCGTTGAAACTAGCTCACCCTACGAGCAGTACTTC
TRBJ1-1	many	-	TRBV29-1	CSVAVGTEAFF	TGCAGCGTGGCGGTTGGCACTGAAGCTTTCTTT
TRBJ2-7	few	TRBD2	TRBV6-1	CASKTSGSPYEQYF	TGTGCCAGCAAAACTAGCGGGAGTCCCTACGAGCAGTACTTC